The sequence of this T cell receptor beta chain was determined in a study of blood T cell repertoires in COVID-19. Looking at the study overall: Samples representing acute and convalescent COVID-19 were sourced from the United States, Italy and Spain.

Living in 20 to 30 US areas, the participants were between about 18 and 100 years of age. In the authors' workflow: Reference gene primer amplification gave estimated nucleated cell counts. Generated by immunoSEQ multiplex PCR, the TCRdb table keeps only in-frame clones and is missing some. The V and J calls and clone size were taken over from that table, and D and trimming were inferred from the DNA. The sample lists fewer than 600,000 clones, roughly 90% occurring once. The germline gives CDR1 SGHVS, CDR2 FNYEAQ. The CDR3 has 15 residues. V was pared by 1 base and J by 3 bases, with 3 bases of the junction left unmatched.

This chain joins TRBV7-6 and TRBJ2-1; 7 bases fit TRBD1. The source material was PBMCs or T cells enriched from blood (not recorded which). This clonotype was sampled from a woman in her forties who had recovered from COVID-19. The CDR3 spells CASSLVAGGYNEQFF. The CDR3 region has the DNA TGTGCCAGCAGCTTAGTCGCAGGGGGCTACAATGAGCAGTTCTTC.